This TCR beta chain was recorded in a study of blood T cell repertoires in COVID-19 (dated by TCRdb to between 2020 and 2021). For the wider study: Samples from collaborators originated in the United States, Italy and Spain and spanned both the acute and convalescent phases of COVID-19. The material from the prospective study consisted of cDNA or gDNA derived from T cells, B-cell-depleted T cells, or PBMCs. Subjects who had been exposed to COVID-19, were actively infected with it, or had recovered from it provided the deeply sampled blood TCRbeta repertoires that made up the dataset. A freely available public database, intended as a resource for researchers studying the immune response to SARS-CoV-2, is where the repertoires were released. Samples came from the ongoing ImmuneRACE study (first 160 participants) plus 1,254 subjects from 6 global collaborators. A de-identified subject ID, COVID-19 status, age in years and sex were almost always included in the sample metadata. HLA class I and class II types, where available, came from metadata supplied by the sample provider rather than from assay-based typing.

TCRbeta CDR3 regions were amplified from genomic DNA using the immunoSEQ Assay, a bias-controlled multiplex PCR. From the authors' description of their analysis: The number of nucleated cells in each sample was estimated by amplification of reference gene primers within the assay. To quantify the absolute abundance of each unique TCRbeta CDR3 rearrangement, sequence reads were collapsed and filtered. Productive Simpson clonality was computed per sample as the square root of Simpson's diversity index over productive rearrangements. Held by TCRdb, this immuneACCESS table contains in-frame sequences only and omits some clones. Under half of the omission traces to an unresolved V gene where checked; the cause of the rest is unknown. From that table come the V and J calls and clone size; the DNA was used to work out D and trimming. In all, the sample holds about 330,000 clones, and 80% to 90% of those were seen once. The ten largest make up approximately 1.2% of the sample.

There are 13 amino acids in the CDR3, from cysteine to phenylalanine inclusive. Of all the DNA, just the CDR3 is kept, 39 bases in frame from base 1. Trimming at the junction amounts to 7 bases on V and 6 bases on J, and the germline ends lie 12 bases apart. The germline V gene encodes CDR1 SNHLY and CDR2 FYNNEI. The collaborating institutions used their own protocols to collect whole blood in K2EDTA tubes. For TCRbeta analysis, collaborators shipped samples as frozen whole blood, isolated PBMCs, or DNA extracted from either of those sample types. Regarding this clone: This clone's antigen is unknown. No quality values exist for individual bases; no much larger clone is one base distant.

Beyond this particular receptor, the publication reports: Clinical and demographic metadata were provided uncurated, with the amount varying by source and participant.

The clonotype originates from a woman aged 50 to 65 with acute or convalescent COVID-19. Recombination joined TRBV2 with TRBJ2-2, with TRBD1 tentatively as D gene (6 bases match). Material: peripheral blood. The nucleotide sequence reads as follows: TGTGCCAGCACTCAGGGGTCGCCCGGGGAGCTGTTTTTT. Its translation reads: CASTQGSPGELFF.